A single sample gave rise to the 16 T cell receptor beta chains below, sequenced in a study of blood T cell repertoires in COVID-19. Produced via immunoSEQ multiplex PCR; TCRdb's table is partial and in-frame only. There are 23,000 or so clones in the sample; 80% to 95% occur only once, and around 3.2% lies in the top ten. Sample: peripheral blood. The origin of the receptors is a woman in her seventies with active COVID-19.

V gene TRBV28 combines with J gene TRBJ2-2; 8 bases align to TRBD2. The CDR3 spans 15 residues. The ends lost 4 bases at V and 10 bases at J; junction bases unmatched: 11. Germline V gene lookup returns CDR1 MDHEN and CDR2 SYDVKM. This CDR3 reads CASSSGGLDAEELFF. CDR3 bases: TGTGCCAGCAGTTCGGGGGGGTTGGATGCCGAGGAGCTGTTTTTT.

The chain carries TRBV3-1 (or the pseudogene TRBV3-2) and TRBJ2-1, with 13 bases matching TRBD2. Germline loops: CDR1 LGHDT, CDR2 YNNKEL (reference sequence). Losses at the gene ends were 2 bases for V and 8 bases for J; bases not matched to a gene: 6. The CDR3 totals 16 residues. The CDR3 here is CASSQTTSGRGYEQFF. The CDR3 coding sequence is TGTGCCAGCAGCCAAACCACTAGCGGGAGGGGGTATGAGCAGTTCTTC.

CDR3 region: CASSPFSGRLLAYNEQFF. Written as DNA, the CDR3 is TGCGCCAGCAGCCCCTTTAGCGGGAGACTTTTGGCCTACAATGAGCAGTTCTTC. V usage is TRBV4-3 and J usage is TRBJ2-1; 9 bases are a match to TRBD2. The junction had 12 bases not matched to a gene; V was cut back by 4 bases and J by 2 bases. The CDR3 has 18 amino acids. The germline V gene encodes CDR1 LGHNA and CDR2 YSLEER.

The CDR3 spells CASRGRAEHYSNQPQHF. The CDR3 DNA follows: TGTGCCAGCAGGGGCCGTGCTGAACATTATAGCAATCAGCCCCAGCATTTT. The chain employs TRBV5-4 and TRBJ1-5; D gene unclear. Trimming stripped 5 bases from V and 0 bases from J, with 18 bases between. The CDR3 runs to 17 residues. CDR1 is SGHNT and CDR2 is YYREEE in the germline V gene (reference sequence).

This clone was detected a few times. The chain couples TRBV6-2 or TRBV6-3 to TRBJ2-1; D not certain. Germline CDR1 and CDR2: MNHEY and SVGEGT. The CDR3 is 15 amino acids. The V end lost 2 bases, the J end lost 12 bases, and 20 bases lay between the germline ends. The CDR3 DNA reads TGTGCCAGCAGTTACGAGGTGATAACCCTACGTAGGCAGTTCTTC. Protein: CASSYEVITLRRQFF.

The chain couples TRBV5-6 to TRBJ2-7, with TRBD2 matching over 8 bases. With 4 bases clipped from V and 2 bases from J, the junction kept 8 bases outside the gene matches. CDR1 SGHDT and CDR2 YYEEEE come from the germline V gene. The CDR3 extends over 15 amino acids. The CDR3 loop is CASSPLAGMAYEQYF. As DNA, the CDR3 is TGTGCCAGCAGCCCTCTAGCGGGTATGGCCTACGAGCAGTACTTC. Combining the CDR3 with reference TRBV5-6 and TRBJ2-7 gives the whole variable domain DAGVTQSPTHLIKTRGQQVTLRCSPKSGHDTVSWYQQALGQGPQFIFQYYEEEERQRGNFPDRFSGHQFPNYSSELNVNALLLGDSALYLCASSPLAGMAYEQYFGPGTRLTVT.

V is TRBV2 and J is TRBJ1-2; D is possibly TRBD1 (5 bases). Germline V gene data show CDR1 as SNHLY and CDR2 as FYNNEI. V shed 2 bases and J shed 4 bases, with 14 bases lying between them. The CDR3 contains 15 residues. CDR3 protein: CASSESALGGYGYTF. CDR3 coding DNA: TGTGCCAGCAGTGAATCGGCGCTCGGGGGCTATGGCTACACCTTC.

This clone showed up just once. The DNA for the CDR3 is TGTGCCAGCAGGGGAGACAGGGGCTACGTACACGAGCAGTACTTC. Translated: CASRGDRGYVHEQYF. The chain is built from TRBV6-5 and TRBJ2-7, with 8 positions matching TRBD1. Unmatched junction bases numbered 12, after V lost 6 bases and J lost 5 bases. Germline assignment: CDR1 MNHEY and CDR2 SVGAGI. The CDR3 runs 15 residues.

The chain couples TRBV3-1 (or the pseudogene TRBV3-2) to TRBJ2-5; TRBD2 aligns across 8 bases. Unmatched junction bases numbered 5, after V lost 1 base and J lost 1 base. There are 16 residues in the CDR3. Per the germline V gene, CDR1 is LGHDT and CDR2 is YNNKEL (reference sequence). The CDR3 sequence: CASSQAGGGVQETQYF. CDR3 DNA sequence: TGTGCCAGCAGCCAAGCGGGAGGGGGGGTCCAAGAGACCCAGTACTTC.

V gene TRBV10-2 combines with J gene TRBJ2-4; 13 nucleotides line up with TRBD2. From germline, CDR1 is WSHSY and CDR2 SAAADI. CDR3 length: 17 residues. Trimming cost V 6 bases and J 0 bases; bases outside gene matches: 5. Here the CDR3 reads CASSGTSGILAKNIQYF. CDR3 nucleotide sequence: TGCGCCAGCAGCGGGACTAGCGGGATCCTAGCCAAAAACATTCAGTACTTC.

The J gene is TRBJ1-2, the V gene TRBV7-6; 9 bases are a match to TRBD1. The V gene end was trimmed by 2 bases and the J gene end by 3 bases; junction bases not matched to a gene: 10. CDR1 and CDR2 from the germline V gene are SGHVS and FNYEAQ. This CDR3 contains 17 residues. CDR3 DNA: TGTGCCAGCAGCTTATTGATCGGGACAGGGTATTACTATGGCTACACCTTC. Its translation: CASSLLIGTGYYYGYTF.

The chain is built from TRBV28 and TRBJ1-2; 10 nucleotides align to TRBD1. The ends lost 5 bases at V and 3 bases at J; junction bases unmatched: 6. CDR3 length equals 15 residues. CDR1 MDHEN and CDR2 SYDVKM come from the germline V gene. The CDR3 protein is CASSGPGTGDYGYTF. The CDR3 DNA is TGTGCCAGCAGTGGCCCCGGGACAGGGGACTATGGCTACACCTTC.

This rearrangement joins TRBV3-1 (or the pseudogene TRBV3-2) to TRBJ2-1; 9 nucleotides line up with TRBD2. Germline V CDR1 and CDR2: LGHDT, YNNKEL (reference sequence). The CDR3 has 16 residues. V was clipped by 7 bases and J by 5 bases; unmatched bases: 12. The CDR3 reads CASTDNGGLANNEQFF. CDR3 in DNA: TGTGCCAGCACTGATAACGGAGGACTAGCGAACAATGAGCAGTTCTTC.

DNA of the CDR3: TGTGCCAGCAGCGTGAGCCAGGGACAAGAGACCCAGTACTTC. Encoded protein: CASSVSQGQETQYF. The chain recombines TRBV9 with TRBJ2-5; D may be TRBD1 (5 bases). CDR1 is SGDLS and CDR2 is YYNGEE in the germline V gene. The CDR3 is 14 residues long. V was trimmed by 2 bases and J by 2 bases, leaving 10 bases between them. The full variable domain, rest sourced from reference TRBV9 and TRBJ2-5, is DSGVTQTPKHLITATGQRVTLRCSPRSGDLSVYWYQQSLDQGLQFLIQYYNGEERAKGNILERFSAQQFPDLHSELNLSSLELGDSALYFCASSVSQGQETQYFGPGTRLLVL.

The table lists this clone with a count of one. The gene calls are TRBV6-5 and TRBJ1-4; D uncertain. Per the germline V gene, CDR1 is MNHEY and CDR2 is SVGAGI. The CDR3 runs to 14 residues. Trimming stripped 0 bases from V and 5 bases from J, with 7 bases between. Written as DNA, the CDR3 is TGTGCCAGCAGTTACTCGAGCGGCAATGAAAAACTGTTTTTT. It specifies CASSYSSGNEKLFF.

The DNA for the CDR3 is TGTGCCAGTAGTATAGGGACAGGGCTTGCCGGGGAGCTGTTTTTT. Translated: CASSIGTGLAGELFF. The V and J genes are TRBV19 and TRBJ2-2, with TRBD1 identical over 8 bases. CDR3 length: 15 residues. Per the germline V gene, CDR1 is LNHDA and CDR2 is SQIVND (reference sequence). V trimming: 1 base; J trimming: 6 bases; junction bases outside the gene matches: 4. The variable domain in full, with the rest retrieved from reference TRBV19 and TRBJ2-2, is DGGITQSPKYLFRKEGQNVTLSCEQNLNHDAMYWYRQDPGQGLRLIYYSQIVNDFQKGDIAEGYSVSREKKESFPLTVTSAQKNPTAFYLCASSIGTGLAGELFFGEGSRLTVL.